The rows below give T cell receptor beta chains drawn from one sample of a study of OX40 agonist ivuxolimab in advanced cancers. The data were produced by immunoSEQ multiplex PCR, yet TCRdb's version contains in-frame clones alone and is incomplete. Here the sample spans about 79,000 clones, 90% to 95% being singletons. This specimen was CD4+ or CD8+ T cells sorted from blood, taken in a trial of the OX40 agonist ivuxolimab. These receptors all stem from an adult with an advanced solid tumor such as melanoma, head and neck, liver or kidney cancer. Both conserved end residues are part of each CDR3. A D gene is named only where the DNA matches it firmly. Clone size, where shown, is once, few, many, or a class for clones that have expanded.

.	.	TRBV6-6	TRBJ2-7	CASRAILAGEGDEQYF	TGTGCCAGCAGGGCAATACTAGCCGGAGAAGGGGACGAGCAGTACTTC
.	.	TRBV6-1	TRBJ2-7	CASSGGLRYEQYF	TGTGCCAGCAGCGGGGGCCTCCGCTACGAGCAGTACTTC
.	.	TRBV25-1	TRBJ2-5	CASSGLLGETQYF	TGTGCCAGCAGTGGACTGCTCGGAGAGACCCAGTACTTC
TRBD1	once	TRBV5-1	TRBJ1-2	CASRETGGNAYGYTF	TGCGCCAGCAGGGAGACAGGGGGCAACGCGTATGGCTACACCTTC
.	.	TRBV19	TRBJ1-2	CASSIAGGGIYGYTF	TGTGCCAGTAGTATAGCCGGAGGGGGGATCTATGGCTACACCTTC
.	.	TRBV6-1	TRBJ2-6	CASNPGHAGANVLTF	TGTGCCAGCAACCCTGGCCACGCTGGGGCCAACGTCCTGACTTTC
TRBD2	.	TRBV7-2	TRBJ2-7	CASSLGGVWSGGYEQYF	TGTGCCAGCAGCTTAGGTGGGGTCTGGTCGGGAGGTTACGAGCAGTACTTC
.	.	TRBV13	TRBJ1-1	CASSFGGTTEAFF	TGTGCCAGCAGCTTTGGGGGGACCACTGAAGCTTTCTTT
.	.	TRBV4-1	TRBJ2-1	CASSQGSPALGNEQFF	TGCGCCAGCAGCCAAGGATCTCCGGCTCTAGGCAATGAGCAGTTCTTC
.	.	TRBV18	TRBJ2-3	CASSPVGQTDTQYF	TGTGCCAGCTCACCCGTCGGCCAAACAGATACGCAGTATTTT
.	.	TRBV7-9	TRBJ1-2	CASSSRADYGYTF	TGTGCCAGCAGCTCGCGTGCGGACTATGGCTACACCTTC
.	.	TRBV28	TRBJ2-4	CASSFRIRGSGNIQYF	TGTGCCAGCAGTTTCAGGATAAGAGGTTCGGGTAACATTCAGTACTTC
TRBD1	.	TRBV19	TRBJ1-1	CASSTDRPMNTEAFF	TGTGCCAGTAGTACGGACAGGCCCATGAACACTGAAGCTTTCTTT
.	.	TRBV13	TRBJ2-3	CASSLYPDTQYF	TGTGCCAGCAGCTTATACCCGGATACGCAGTATTTT
.	.	TRBV19	TRBJ1-5	CASSIPTGNQPQHF	TGTGCCAGTAGTATCCCGACAGGTAATCAGCCCCAGCATTTT
.	.	TRBV29-1	TRBJ1-2	CSVEVLGHPSVGYGYTF	TGCAGCGTTGAAGTACTGGGACATCCGAGTGTAGGCTATGGCTACACCTTC
TRBD1	.	TRBV6-1	TRBJ2-5	CASSEETGGRAETQYF	TGTGCCAGCAGTGAAGAGACAGGGGGTCGGGCGGAGACCCAGTACTTC
TRBD1	once	TRBV7-9	TRBJ2-5	CASGLMTGTETQYF	TGTGCCAGCGGATTAATGACAGGGACGGAGACCCAGTACTTC
.	.	TRBV2	TRBJ2-7	CASSENRDAYEQYF	TGTGCCAGCAGTGAAAACCGGGATGCCTACGAGCAGTACTTC
TRBD1	.	TRBV4-1	TRBJ1-1	CASSIRQGERTEAFF	TGCGCCAGCAGCATCCGACAGGGTGAAAGGACTGAAGCTTTCTTT
TRBD2	.	TRBV5-1	TRBJ2-7	CASSITSGGADEQYF	TGCGCCAGCAGCATCACTAGCGGGGGGGCAGACGAGCAGTACTTC